Below, 12 T cell receptor beta chains from the same sample are listed, as sequenced in a study of blood T cell repertoires in COVID-19. Method: immunoSEQ multiplex PCR; TCRdb's copy keeps in-frame clones and lacks some. The sample records 65,000 or so clones, approximately 88% being singletons. Input material: peripheral blood. The receptors derive from a man aged 25 to 40 with COVID-19, enrolled during active disease.

In this sample, this clone turned up a few times. The chain employs TRBV7-2 and TRBJ2-7; TRBD2 matches at 11 bases. This CDR3 has 14 amino acids. With 1 base clipped from V and 7 bases from J, the junction kept 3 bases outside the gene matches. Looked up from germline, CDR1 is SGHTA and CDR2 is FQGNSA. The CDR3 sequence is CASSLEWTSGEQYF. CDR3 DNA sequence: TGTGCCAGCAGCTTAGAATGGACTAGCGGGGAGCAGTACTTC.

The CDR3: CASSHDGTTGTATNEKLFF. CDR3 DNA sequence: TGTGCCAGCTCACACGATGGAACGACAGGAACGGCAACTAATGAAAAACTGTTTTTT. The J gene is TRBJ1-4, the V gene TRBV18, with a weak D call TRBD1 (6 bases). Germline loops: CDR1 KGHSH, CDR2 LQKENI. V was shortened by 4 bases and J by 0 bases, with 21 bases between the two germline ends. This CDR3 has 19 amino acids. Supplemented by reference TRBV18 and TRBJ1-4, the full variable domain reads NAGVMQNPRHLVRRRGQEARLRCSPMKGHSHVYWYRQLPEEGLKFMVYLQKENIIDESGMPKERFSAEFPKEGPSILRIQQVVRGDSAAYFCASSHDGTTGTATNEKLFFGSGTQLSVL.

This sequence joins TRBV7-2 and TRBJ1-2, with D possibly being TRBD1 (6 bases). The CDR3 runs 13 residues. Deletions cut 5 bases from V and 3 bases from J, with 10 bases between. The V gene's germline CDR1 is SGHTA and CDR2 FQGNSA. CDR3 DNA sequence: TGTGCCAGCAGCACGGACAGTTACTATGGCTACACCTTC. It specifies CASSTDSYYGYTF.

The V call is TRBV5-4, the J call TRBJ2-2, with TRBD1 as a possible D gene (6 bases). The CDR3 has 15 residues. CDR1 and CDR2 from the germline V gene are SGHNT and YYREEE (reference sequence). With 2 bases removed from V and 5 bases from J, the gap between germline ends came to 13 bases. CDR3 nucleotides: TGTGCCAGCAGCTTAGACAGGACTGGGACCGGGGAGCTGTTTTTT. As protein: CASSLDRTGTGELFF.

The rearrangement joins TRBV2 to TRBJ2-2; D possibly corresponds to TRBD2 (5 bases). The CDR3 has 14 amino acids. Germline V gene lookup returns CDR1 SNHLY and CDR2 FYNNEI. V was trimmed by 8 bases and J by 9 bases, leaving 19 bases between them. CDR3 sequence (DNA): TGTGCCAGCTCGAAAACGGGGTCTGTCCGGGAGCTGTTTTTT. It specifies CASSKTGSVRELFF.

This chain uses TRBV28 with TRBJ1-1; the match to TRBD1 covers 7 bases. Trimming at V came to 6 bases and at J to 1 base, leaving 5 bases not matched to a gene. Germline V CDR1 and CDR2: MDHEN, SYDVKM. The CDR3 spans 14 residues. CDR3 DNA: TGTGCCAGCAGGAGGGACAGAGCGAACACTGAAGCTTTCTTT. It yields the protein CASRRDRANTEAFF. Full variable domain (missing parts from reference TRBV28 and TRBJ1-1): DVKVTQSSRYLVKRTGEKVFLECVQDMDHENMFWYRQDPGLGLRLIYFSYDVKMKEKGDIPEGYSVSREKKERFSLILESASTNQTSMYLCASRRDRANTEAFFGQGTRLTVV.

V gene TRBV2 combines with J gene TRBJ2-1; D may be TRBD2 (6 bases). V lost 8 bases and J 9 bases, leaving 14 bases between the germline ends. The CDR3 loop spans 12 amino acids. The V gene's germline CDR1 is SNHLY and CDR2 FYNNEI. The chain's CDR3 is CASLLGGGEQFF. The DNA of the CDR3 is TGTGCCAGCCTACTCGGGGGAGGTGAGCAGTTCTTC.

The chain joins TRBV10-3 to TRBJ2-7; 8 nucleotides agree with TRBD2. Germline CDR1 and CDR2: ENHRY and SYGVKD. The length of the CDR3 is 15 residues. The V gene end was trimmed by 3 bases and the J gene end by 2 bases; junction bases not matched to a gene: 6. The DNA for the CDR3 is TGTGCCATCAGTGAATCCGGGACTAGTACCTACGAGCAGTACTTC. Translation gives CAISESGTSTYEQYF.

The V call is TRBV7-6, the J call TRBJ2-7, with 8 bases identical to TRBD2. The V gene end was trimmed by 5 bases and the J gene end by 0 bases; junction bases not matched to a gene: 9. The CDR3 length is 16 residues. Germline V gene sequence: CDR1 SGHVS, CDR2 FNYEAQ. The CDR3 reads CASSPGGGDSSYEQYF. The DNA of the CDR3 is TGTGCCAGCAGCCCCGGGGGGGGCGACAGCTCCTACGAGCAGTACTTC.

This clone was seen more than once but under ten times. The chain combines TRBV28 with TRBJ2-4; 12 nucleotides align to TRBD2. V lost 6 bases and J lost 6; bases outside the gene matches: 0. The CDR3 loop spans 13 amino acids. Germline-derived CDR1 and CDR2 are MDHEN and SYDVKM. CDR3 coding DNA: TGTGCCAGCAGGGGACTAGCGGGAAACATTCAGTACTTC. Encoded protein: CASRGLAGNIQYF.

The gene calls are TRBV7-9 and TRBJ2-3, with TRBD2 matching 12 bases. CDR3 length: 16 residues. V shed 5 bases, J shed 2 bases, and the junction held 5 bases outside the gene matches. The germline CDR1 and CDR2 sequences are SEHNR and FQNEAQ (reference sequence). CDR3 protein: CASSMSSGRATDTQYF. Written as DNA, the CDR3 is TGTGCCAGCAGCATGTCTAGCGGGAGGGCCACAGATACGCAGTATTTT.

This clone was recorded once. V is TRBV12-3 or TRBV12-4 and J is TRBJ2-1; a weak D match, TRBD2 (5 bases). V lost 6 bases to trimming and J lost 2 bases, with 8 bases between them. The CDR3 consists of 13 residues. CDR3 in amino acids: CASSLGTYNEQFF. CDR3 DNA sequence: TGTGCCAGCAGCCTCGGGACCTACAATGAGCAGTTCTTC.